This TCR beta chain was found in a study of response to subunit inactivated influenza vaccine. This clonotype showed up just a few times. TCRdb analysed the RT-PCR reads with MiXCR anew, one entry per CDR3 protein. The sample has 150,000 to 200,000 distinct CDR3 sequences, 10% to 15% seen once. This sample also appeared in a second study, on T cells expressing NK-cell markers. In that study: What made the TCR beta cDNA was 5'RACE template switching with UMIs. Seven of eight sequenced donors tested HCMV-seropositive; one tested seronegative. In a group of about 6 donors, dominant NKG2C+ clonotypes represented roughly 1.0-7.5% of CD8+ T cells. The CD3+CD56-NKG2C+ fraction of four donors was likewise dominated by these clonotypes.

Sequenced material: CD8+ T cells sorted from PBMCs, taken about 13 days after vaccination. This receptor was obtained from a man aged 50-60 years who received an inactivated influenza vaccine.

The CDR3 bases are TGTGCCAGCAGCGCATTAGCGGGAAACTCCTACAATGAGCAGTTCTTC. It encodes CASSALAGNSYNEQFF. The chain recombines TRBV6-1 with TRBJ2-1; 8 positions agree with TRBD2. With 6 bases clipped from V and 0 bases from J, the junction kept 7 bases outside the gene matches. This CDR3 is built from 16 residues. CDR1 is MNHNS, CDR2 SASEGT, per germline.